A selection of T cell receptor beta chains follows, all from one sample in a study of tumor-infiltrating lymphocytes in oesophageal squamous cell carcinoma. MiXCR, run by TCRdb on the PCR reads, gives a single entry per CDR3 protein. The table lists 20,000 or so distinct CDR3 sequences, around 37% of them singletons. Sequencing input: esophageal tumor tissue. The receptors shown here come from a female donor with esophageal squamous cell carcinoma. Both conserved end residues are part of each CDR3. Each record gives: J gene, V gene, D gene, clone size, CDR3 DNA, CDR3 protein. D genes are given only for firm matches. Clone sizes are given selectively: once, few, many, or a class where the clone is expanded.

j_gene: TRBJ1-3
v_gene: TRBV7-8
d_gene: TRBD1
abundance: many
CDR3nt: TGTGCCAGCAGCTTAGTAGGGCAGGGGGCTGGAAACACCATATATTTT
CDR3aa: CASSLVGQGAGNTIYF

j_gene: TRBJ2-7
v_gene: TRBV11-2
d_gene: NA
abundance: many
CDR3nt: TGTGCCAGCAGCCGAACGACCTCCGCGCTCTACGAGCAGTACTTC
CDR3aa: CASSRTTSALYEQYF

j_gene: TRBJ2-3
v_gene: TRBV7-8
d_gene: NA
abundance: NA
CDR3nt: TGTGCCAGCAGCTCAGGGAAGAATACGCAGTATTTT
CDR3aa: CASSSGKNTQYF

j_gene: TRBJ2-1
v_gene: TRBV20-1
d_gene: TRBD2
abundance: NA
CDR3nt: TGCAGTGCTAGACGCGGGAGTGAGGGAGATGAGCAGTTCTTC
CDR3aa: CSARRGSEGDEQFF

j_gene: TRBJ2-7
v_gene: TRBV6-5
d_gene: NA
abundance: many
CDR3nt: TGTGCCAGCAGTTACTACAGGGAGGGCGGCGAGCAGTACTTC
CDR3aa: CASSYYREGGEQYF

j_gene: TRBJ1-1
v_gene: TRBV12-3/TRBV12-4
d_gene: TRBD1
abundance: many
CDR3nt: TGTGCCAGCAGGGGGGGCGGGACAGGGGGGGGGAACACTGAAGCTTTCTTT
CDR3aa: CASRGGGTGGGNTEAFF

j_gene: TRBJ2-3
v_gene: TRBV10-3
d_gene: NA
abundance: many
CDR3nt: TGTGCCATCAGTGACGGCAGGGGAAGATCAGATACGCAGTATTTT
CDR3aa: CAISDGRGRSDTQYF

j_gene: TRBJ1-5
v_gene: TRBV5-5
d_gene: TRBD1
abundance: many
CDR3nt: TGTGCCAGCAACCGGGACAGGAGCAATCAGCCCCAGCATTTT
CDR3aa: CASNRDRSNQPQHF

j_gene: TRBJ2-7
v_gene: TRBV11-2
d_gene: TRBD2
abundance: NA
CDR3nt: TGTGCCAGCAGCCCTACAGGTGGACTAGCGGGAGGTCGGCACAATGAGCAGTACTTC
CDR3aa: CASSPTGGLAGGRHNEQYF

j_gene: TRBJ2-2
v_gene: TRBV7-2
d_gene: NA
abundance: many
CDR3nt: TGTGCCAGCAGCGACCCGGGACTTTACTCCGGGGAGCTGTTTTTT
CDR3aa: CASSDPGLYSGELFF

j_gene: TRBJ2-5
v_gene: TRBV7-8
d_gene: NA
abundance: NA
CDR3nt: TGTGCCAGCAGCTTAGTGGGTTGGGGGGAGACCCAGTACTTC
CDR3aa: CASSLVGWGETQYF

j_gene: TRBJ1-1
v_gene: TRBV30
d_gene: NA
abundance: NA
CDR3nt: TGTGCCTGGAGTGTGGCGGTGAACACTGAAGCTTTCTTT
CDR3aa: CAWSVAVNTEAFF

j_gene: TRBJ2-7
v_gene: TRBV7-8
d_gene: NA
abundance: medium-sized
CDR3nt: TGTGCCAGCAGCCCGAGGACGGTGGGAGCCTACGAGCAGTACTTC
CDR3aa: CASSPRTVGAYEQYF

j_gene: TRBJ2-7
v_gene: TRBV24-1
d_gene: TRBD1
abundance: many
CDR3nt: TGTGCCACCAGTGATCCCCACAGGGGGCTGGACGAGCAGTACTTC
CDR3aa: CATSDPHRGLDEQYF

j_gene: TRBJ1-4
v_gene: TRBV28
d_gene: NA
abundance: many
CDR3nt: TGTGCCAGCAGTTTCCTGGATACTACTAATGAAAAACTGTTTTTT
CDR3aa: CASSFLDTTNEKLFF

j_gene: TRBJ1-5
v_gene: TRBV28
d_gene: NA
abundance: many
CDR3nt: TGTGCCAGCAGCTCCTCCGGAATCCCTAGCAATCAGCCCCAGCATTTT
CDR3aa: CASSSSGIPSNQPQHF

j_gene: TRBJ2-1
v_gene: TRBV7-2
d_gene: NA
abundance: NA
CDR3nt: TGTGCCAGCAGCCCGACACCGCAGGGCAATGAGCAGTTCTTC
CDR3aa: CASSPTPQGNEQFF

j_gene: TRBJ1-4
v_gene: TRBV19
d_gene: NA
abundance: many
CDR3nt: TGTGCCAGTAGTGGTGGGGCTAATGAAAAACTGTTTTTT
CDR3aa: CASSGGANEKLFF

j_gene: TRBJ2-1
v_gene: TRBV12-3/TRBV12-4
d_gene: TRBD1
abundance: NA
CDR3nt: TGTGCCAGCATCCTAGGGGGCATATTGAATGAGCAGTTCTTC
CDR3aa: CASILGGILNEQFF

j_gene: TRBJ1-6
v_gene: TRBV6-4
d_gene: NA
abundance: NA
CDR3nt: TGTGCCAGCAGTAAACAGGGACTAGCGGGAGTTGAGCAGCACTTT
CDR3aa: CASSKQGLAGVEQHF

j_gene: TRBJ2-1
v_gene: TRBV11-2
d_gene: TRBD2
abundance: few
CDR3nt: TGTGCCAGCAGCCCTACTAGCGGGAGGGGGAATGAGCAGTTCTTC
CDR3aa: CASSPTSGRGNEQFF

j_gene: TRBJ1-5
v_gene: TRBV6-1
d_gene: NA
abundance: many
CDR3nt: TGTGCCAGCAGAGACAGCAGCAATCAGCCCCAGCATTTT
CDR3aa: CASRDSSNQPQHF

j_gene: TRBJ2-1
v_gene: TRBV6-2/TRBV6-3
d_gene: TRBD2
abundance: few
CDR3nt: TGTGCCAGCAGTTACCTGCCCCGCGGGGGGCCGCAGTTCTTC
CDR3aa: CASSYLPRGGPQFF

j_gene: TRBJ2-3
v_gene: TRBV20-1
d_gene: NA
abundance: few
CDR3nt: TGCAGTGCTAGAGATGTTGCGCGATTGACAGATACGCAGTATTTT
CDR3aa: CSARDVARLTDTQYF

j_gene: TRBJ2-7
v_gene: TRBV7-2
d_gene: TRBD2
abundance: medium-sized
CDR3nt: TGTGCCAGCAGCTTAGCCCTGAATAGCGGGGGGCGCTCCTACGAGCAGTACTTC
CDR3aa: CASSLALNSGGRSYEQYF

j_gene: TRBJ2-5
v_gene: TRBV6-1
d_gene: TRBD2
abundance: many
CDR3nt: TGTGCCAGCAGTTACCTAGCGGGAGCGGAGACCCAGTACTTC
CDR3aa: CASSYLAGAETQYF

j_gene: TRBJ1-1
v_gene: TRBV4-1
d_gene: NA
abundance: many
CDR3nt: TGCGCCAGCAGCCAATCTGGGTCTAAGGGAGCTTTCTTT
CDR3aa: CASSQSGSKGAFF

j_gene: TRBJ2-1
v_gene: TRBV4-2
d_gene: TRBD1
abundance: NA
CDR3nt: TGTGCCAGCAGCCAAGAAGGGGGGACAGGGGAGTTCTCCTACAATGAGCAGTTCTTC
CDR3aa: CASSQEGGTGEFSYNEQFF

j_gene: TRBJ1-2
v_gene: TRBV6-1
d_gene: TRBD1
abundance: many
CDR3nt: TGTGCCAGCAGTCCCCGGGACAGGCGTTTTGGCTACACCTTC
CDR3aa: CASSPRDRRFGYTF

j_gene: TRBJ2-1
v_gene: TRBV7-2
d_gene: TRBD2
abundance: many
CDR3nt: TGTGCCAGCAGCAGGGGACTAGGCTACAATGAGCAGTTCTTC
CDR3aa: CASSRGLGYNEQFF

j_gene: TRBJ2-7
v_gene: TRBV11-3
d_gene: TRBD1
abundance: many
CDR3nt: TGTGCCAGCAGCCCCCGGACAGGTTCCTACGAGCAGTACTTC
CDR3aa: CASSPRTGSYEQYF

j_gene: TRBJ2-1
v_gene: TRBV28
d_gene: NA
abundance: many
CDR3nt: TGTGCCAGCAGTTTGCCGACAGGAAGAATCAATGAGCAGTTCTTC
CDR3aa: CASSLPTGRINEQFF

j_gene: TRBJ2-5
v_gene: TRBV6-5
d_gene: NA
abundance: NA
CDR3nt: TGTGCCAGCAGTGCCGGGGGAGGGGGCGAGACCCAGTACTTC
CDR3aa: CASSAGGGGETQYF

j_gene: TRBJ2-3
v_gene: TRBV28
d_gene: NA
abundance: many
CDR3nt: TGTGCCAGCAGCCCGCCGGGAAGCCTCACAGATACGCAGTATTTT
CDR3aa: CASSPPGSLTDTQYF

j_gene: TRBJ2-1
v_gene: TRBV14
d_gene: NA
abundance: many
CDR3nt: TGTGCCAGCAGCCAATTTAGGGCGGGCGAGCAGTTCTTC
CDR3aa: CASSQFRAGEQFF

j_gene: TRBJ1-3
v_gene: TRBV3-1
d_gene: TRBD1
abundance: NA
CDR3nt: TGTGCCAGCAGACAGGGGTCTGGAAACACCATATATTTT
CDR3aa: CASRQGSGNTIYF

j_gene: TRBJ1-5
v_gene: TRBV5-4
d_gene: NA
abundance: NA
CDR3nt: TGTGCCAGCAGCGTGGACAATCAGCCCCAGCATTTT
CDR3aa: CASSVDNQPQHF

j_gene: TRBJ2-7
v_gene: TRBV19
d_gene: TRBD2
abundance: NA
CDR3nt: TGTGCCAGTAGTATCAAACTAGCGGGAGCCACGGGGTTCTACGAGCAGTACTTC
CDR3aa: CASSIKLAGATGFYEQYF

j_gene: TRBJ2-7
v_gene: TRBV7-2
d_gene: NA
abundance: NA
CDR3nt: TGTGCCAGCAGCCAATCACCGGACCGCCTCTACGAGCAGTACTTC
CDR3aa: CASSQSPDRLYEQYF

j_gene: TRBJ2-7
v_gene: TRBV7-2
d_gene: TRBD1
abundance: many
CDR3nt: TGTGCCAGCAGCACGGACAGGCAATCCTACGAGCAGTACTTC
CDR3aa: CASSTDRQSYEQYF

j_gene: TRBJ2-7
v_gene: TRBV5-8
d_gene: NA
abundance: few
CDR3nt: TGTGCCAGAATCAGGGGGAAACGGACTACCTACGAGCAGTACTTC
CDR3aa: CARIRGKRTTYEQYF

j_gene: TRBJ2-7
v_gene: TRBV11-2
d_gene: TRBD2
abundance: many
CDR3nt: TGTGCCAGCATCCCAACCTCGACTAGCGGGAGGACCTACGAGCAGTACTTC
CDR3aa: CASIPTSTSGRTYEQYF

j_gene: TRBJ1-1
v_gene: TRBV7-7
d_gene: NA
abundance: few
CDR3nt: TGTGCTAGCAGCTTAGCGCGACAAAGAACCACTGAAGCTTTCTTT
CDR3aa: CASSLARQRTTEAFF

j_gene: TRBJ2-7
v_gene: TRBV10-1
d_gene: NA
abundance: NA
CDR3nt: TGCGCCAGCAGTGATCAGGGCTACGAGCAGTACTTC
CDR3aa: CASSDQGYEQYF

j_gene: TRBJ1-1
v_gene: TRBV5-4
d_gene: NA
abundance: many
CDR3nt: TGTGCCAGCAGCTTACAGGGTACCACTGAAGCTTTCTTT
CDR3aa: CASSLQGTTEAFF

j_gene: TRBJ2-7
v_gene: TRBV5-5
d_gene: NA
abundance: many
CDR3nt: TGTGCCAGCAGCCCGAGACTAGGAAACTACGAGCAGTACTTC
CDR3aa: CASSPRLGNYEQYF